This TCR beta chain was retrieved from a study of shared clonotypes between healthy human individuals. Naive CD8 cells comprised CD45RO-negative, CCR7-positively selected cells, excluding terminally differentiated effector memory CD45RA+ cells. TCRdb's copy holds only in-frame clones and misses some; the assay was immunoSEQ multiplex PCR. The sample has some 2,000,000 clones; about 95% are singletons. In germline, CDR1 is MNHEY, CDR2 SMNVEV (reference sequence). The CDR3 spans 14 residues. Trimming removed 4 bases from V and 1 base from J, with 11 bases in between. The specimen was naive CD8+ T cells sorted from blood. This sequence originates from a man aged 18 to 29 in good health. The J gene is TRBJ2-7, the V gene TRBV27; D may be TRBD2 (5 bases). CDR3 loop: CASSYGGASYEQYF. DNA of the CDR3: TGTGCCAGCAGTTATGGAGGAGCTTCCTACGAGCAGTACTTC.